The T cell receptor (beta chain) described here comes from a study of blood T cell repertoires in COVID-19. The overall study: Donors in the United States, Italy and Spain gave samples during acute or convalescent COVID-19. The cDNA or gDNA used as material had been derived from T cells, B-cell-depleted T cells, or PBMCs.

This CDR3 has 14 amino acids. Germline-derived CDR1 and CDR2 are MNHNS and SASEGT. Trimming removed 2 bases from V and 0 bases from J; junction bases left unmatched: 0. Assay used: immunoSEQ multiplex PCR; TCRdb lists only in-frame clones, some missing. The sample holds about 280,000 clones; roughly 87% are singletons and the top ten take 10% to 15%. This chain links TRBV6-1 with TRBJ1-2, with 7 bases fitting TRBD1. Material: peripheral blood. The source of this sequence is a human donor in a cohort sampled during active COVID-19. CDR3 protein: CASSEQGANYGYTF. The DNA of the CDR3 is TGTGCCAGCAGTGAACAGGGGGCTAACTATGGCTACACCTTC.